Listed below are T cell receptor beta chains from one sample, sequenced in a study of spatial heterogeneity in lung cancer. TCRdb redid the calling of the 5' RACE reads with MiXCR, one entry per CDR3 protein. The sample holds some 43,000 distinct CDR3 sequences; about 10% are singletons and the top ten take about a sixth. The source was PBMCs, collected at follow-up. The receptors derive from a female donor with early-stage non-small cell lung cancer. The CDR3 runs from the conserved cysteine through the conserved F or W. Fields, in order: clone size, J gene, V gene, D gene, CDR3 DNA, CDR3 protein. D genes are given only for firm matches. Size is omitted from some rows. Given values are once, few, many or a class for expanded clones.

many	TRBJ2-5	TRBV20-1	.	TGCAGTGCTAGGAGATGGGACGCTTGGAACAAAGAGACCCAGTACTTC	CSARRWDAWNKETQYF
.	TRBJ2-6	TRBV5-4	TRBD1	TGTGCCAGCAGCTCCCCGGGACAGGCTGCTGGGGCCAACGTCCTGACTTTC	CASSSPGQAAGANVLTF
many	TRBJ1-1	TRBV3-1	.	TGTGCCAGCAGCCAAGATGGGTTTAACACTGAAGCTTTCTTT	CASSQDGFNTEAFF
many	TRBJ1-5	TRBV7-2	TRBD1	TGTGCCAGCAGCGTACAACAGGGGGCTGGCAATCAGCCCCAGCATTTT	CASSVQQGAGNQPQHF
few	TRBJ2-3	TRBV20-1	TRBD2	TGCAGTGCTAGTGTCCCTAGCGGGGGGCGGGATACGCAGTATTTT	CSASVPSGGRDTQYF
many	TRBJ1-1	TRBV27	TRBD1	TGTGCCAGCAGTTTAAGAGGGGGCAACACTGAAGCTTTCTTT	CASSLRGGNTEAFF
many	TRBJ1-5	TRBV28	.	TGTGCCAGCATTTCAGGGAAGGAGCCCCAGCATTTT	CASISGKEPQHF
few	TRBJ1-2	TRBV9	.	TGTGCCAGCAGCCCAGCGATCCTATTAGGCTACACCTTC	CASSPAILLGYTF
many	TRBJ1-2	TRBV9	.	TGTGCCAGCAGCTCCCAGACGGGACATGGCTACACCTTC	CASSSQTGHGYTF
.	TRBJ2-6	TRBV27	TRBD1	TGTGCCAGCAGTTTCTACCCCCCGAGACAGGGCTACTCTGGGGCCAACGTCCTGACTTTC	CASSFYPPRQGYSGANVLTF
few	TRBJ2-2	TRBV7-2	.	TGTGCCAGCAGCCCCCAGGGCTCGGACGTAAACACCGGGGAGCTGTTTTTT	CASSPQGSDVNTGELFF
many	TRBJ2-3	TRBV20-1	TRBD2	TGCAGTGCTAGAGATAGGGCGTCGGGACTAGCCTCAACCGGAGATACGCAGTATTTT	CSARDRASGLASTGDTQYF
many	TRBJ2-2	TRBV28	TRBD1	TGTGCCAGCAGCATGGGACAGTACACCGGGGAGCTGTTTTTT	CASSMGQYTGELFF
few	TRBJ1-2	TRBV6-5	.	TGTGCCAGCAGCCGGGCTAACTATGGCTACACCTTC	CASSRANYGYTF
few	TRBJ2-2	TRBV28	TRBD2	TGTGCCAGCAATCTTGCGGGGGAGGGGGAGCTGTTTTTT	CASNLAGEGELFF
.	TRBJ2-7	TRBV11-2	TRBD1	TGTGCCAGCAGCTTATCAACTTCCGGGACAGGGGGCAGCGAGCAGTACTTC	CASSLSTSGTGGSEQYF
few	TRBJ1-5	TRBV10-3	TRBD1	TGTGCCATCACCGGACAGGAGGGTCAGCCCCAGCATTTT	CAITGQEGQPQHF
few	TRBJ2-3	TRBV12-3/TRBV12-4	.	TGTGCCAGCAGTTTAAATCGACGGAGTAGGGATACGCAGTATTTT	CASSLNRRSRDTQYF
medium-sized	TRBJ2-7	TRBV30	TRBD2	TGTGCCTGGAGTGCCGGGGGGGCGGCCTACGAGCAGTACTTC	CAWSAGGAAYEQYF
.	TRBJ1-5	TRBV27	.	TGTGCCAGCAGTTTAAGGGGGGCGAGTCAGCCCCAGCATTTT	CASSLRGASQPQHF
many	TRBJ1-2	TRBV28	.	TGTGCCAGCAGCGGGACAACATATGGCTTAACAACATATGGCTACACCTTC	CASSGTTYGLTTYGYTF
.	TRBJ1-3	TRBV20-1	.	TGCAGTGCTCTAGGGGCAGGGTGGAACACCATATATTTT	CSALGAGWNTIYF
many	TRBJ2-7	TRBV28	.	TGTGCCAGCAGTTTTGGGCTAAGGGGCTCCTACGAGCAGTACTTC	CASSFGLRGSYEQYF
many	TRBJ2-3	TRBV6-1	.	TGTGCCAGCAGTGGGGGTCCATCCGGTACGCAGTATTTT	CASSGGPSGTQYF
many	TRBJ2-1	TRBV7-2	TRBD2	TGTGCCAGCAGCCTATACACCCTAGCGGGGGTTCAGTTCTTC	CASSLYTLAGVQFF